This TCR beta chain was sequenced during a study of blood T cell repertoires in COVID-19. Original methodology: Counts of nucleated cells, estimated from reference gene primer amplification, were obtained. Sequencing was performed with immunoSEQ multiplex PCR; in TCRdb, only in-frame clones are kept and a portion is missing. The V and J calls and clone size are taken from that table; D and trimming were inferred from the DNA. This table holds around 63,000 clones, approximately 90% found once. Germline loops: CDR1 KGHSH, CDR2 LQKENI. The germline V and J ends were trimmed by 3 bases and 5 bases, with 13 bases remaining between them. This CDR3 region has 15 residues.

The sequence came from a woman over 75 with acute or convalescent COVID-19. This chain joins TRBV18 and TRBJ2-2, with D possibly matching TRBD1 (5 bases). Sequenced: peripheral blood. The CDR3 loop is CASSPFQGRTGELFF. The CDR3 DNA reads TGTGCCAGCTCACCTTTTCAGGGTCGGACCGGGGAGCTGTTTTTT.